These T cell receptor beta chains were read from a single sample in a study of cytomegalovirus exposure and HLA in healthy donors. Measured with immunoSEQ multiplex PCR; TCRdb has only the in-frame clones, and not every one. The table lists approximately 190,000 clones, 75% to 80% of them singletons, with 13% to 15% in the top ten. The sequencing sample was made of PBMCs. The source of these receptors is a woman younger than 45 in good health and CMV-seropositive. CDR3s include the opening cysteine and the closing phenylalanine or tryptophan. The D gene is left open where the match is weak. Size is stated for part of the rows, as once, few or many counts, or as a class when the clone is expanded.

j_gene: TRBJ2-7; d_gene: .; v_gene: TRBV11-2; abundance: .; CDR3nt: TGTGCCAGCAGCTTAGGCGGGCCCTACGAGCAGTACTTC; CDR3aa: CASSLGGPYEQYF
j_gene: TRBJ2-3; d_gene: .; v_gene: TRBV2; abundance: .; CDR3nt: TGTGCCAGCAGTGAGGTAACAGGTTGGGATCCAAACACAGATACGCAGTATTTT; CDR3aa: CASSEVTGWDPNTDTQYF
j_gene: TRBJ2-4; d_gene: .; v_gene: TRBV30; abundance: .; CDR3nt: TGTGCCTGGAGTGCCAGATTGATCCACATTCAGTACTTC; CDR3aa: CAWSARLIHIQYF
j_gene: TRBJ2-7; d_gene: TRBD1; v_gene: TRBV28; abundance: .; CDR3nt: TGTGCCAGCAGCCCCGGGACAGGGGTCTACGAGCAGTACTTC; CDR3aa: CASSPGTGVYEQYF
j_gene: TRBJ1-5; d_gene: .; v_gene: TRBV6-6; abundance: .; CDR3nt: TGTGCCAGCAGTCCAGAAGACATTGGCAATCAGCCCCAGCATTTT; CDR3aa: CASSPEDIGNQPQHF
j_gene: TRBJ2-2; d_gene: TRBD1; v_gene: TRBV5-1; abundance: .; CDR3nt: TGCGCCAGCACCCGGGACAGGGGGCTTAACGGGGAGCTGTTTTTT; CDR3aa: CASTRDRGLNGELFF
j_gene: TRBJ1-2; d_gene: TRBD1; v_gene: TRBV10-3; abundance: few; CDR3nt: TGTGCCATCTCATACTACAGGGGCCCAGGACACGGCTACACCTTC; CDR3aa: CAISYYRGPGHGYTF
j_gene: TRBJ2-7; d_gene: .; v_gene: TRBV11-1; abundance: few; CDR3nt: TGTGCCAGCAGCTTAGTAGGGGTCTACGAGCAGTACTTC; CDR3aa: CASSLVGVYEQYF
j_gene: TRBJ2-7; d_gene: TRBD1; v_gene: TRBV7-2; abundance: few; CDR3nt: TGTGCCAGCAGCTCACAGGGGAGCGAGCAGTACTTC; CDR3aa: CASSSQGSEQYF
j_gene: TRBJ1-4; d_gene: TRBD1; v_gene: TRBV9; abundance: .; CDR3nt: TGTGCCAGCAGCGGGACAGGGGAGATCTATGAAAAACTGTTTTTT; CDR3aa: CASSGTGEIYEKLFF
j_gene: TRBJ2-1; d_gene: TRBD1; v_gene: TRBV7-8; abundance: .; CDR3nt: TGTGCCAGCAGCTTAGTGAGGGGGCCTCGGAATGAGCAGTTCTTC; CDR3aa: CASSLVRGPRNEQFF
j_gene: TRBJ1-4; d_gene: TRBD1; v_gene: TRBV5-1; abundance: .; CDR3nt: TGCGCCAGCAGCCAGGGGGGTGGCAATGAAAAACTGTTTTTT; CDR3aa: CASSQGGGNEKLFF
j_gene: TRBJ2-1; d_gene: TRBD2; v_gene: TRBV2; abundance: .; CDR3nt: TGTGCCACTAGCGGGAGGGCCGGGTACAATGAGCAGTTCTTC; CDR3aa: CATSGRAGYNEQFF
j_gene: TRBJ2-7; d_gene: TRBD1; v_gene: TRBV28; abundance: .; CDR3nt: TGTGCCAGCACCGCCGGGACAGGGGGCCTCGAGCAGTACTTC; CDR3aa: CASTAGTGGLEQYF
j_gene: TRBJ1-4; d_gene: .; v_gene: TRBV10-3; abundance: .; CDR3nt: TGTGCCATCAGTGAGTTCGGGGGGAATAATGAAAAACTGTTTTTT; CDR3aa: CAISEFGGNNEKLFF